The clone carrying this T cell receptor (beta chain) was detected once. This sample was taken from a study of blood T cell repertoires in COVID-19. V was shortened by 3 bases and J by 3 bases, with 7 bases between the two germline ends. The CDR3 is 12 residues long. Germline V lookup: CDR1 SQVTM, CDR2 ANQGSEA. Data came from immunoSEQ multiplex PCR; TCRdb stores just in-frame clones and leaves some out. The data contain roughly 210,000 clones, 88% of them singletons. This clonotype originated in a man in his 70s with acute or convalescent COVID-19. Sequenced: peripheral blood. The chain uses TRBV29-1 and TRBJ2-3; perhaps TRBD2 as D (5 bases). CDR3 nucleotides: TGCAGCGTTGATACGGGGACAGATACGCAGTATTTT. Translated, it gives CSVDTGTDTQYF.